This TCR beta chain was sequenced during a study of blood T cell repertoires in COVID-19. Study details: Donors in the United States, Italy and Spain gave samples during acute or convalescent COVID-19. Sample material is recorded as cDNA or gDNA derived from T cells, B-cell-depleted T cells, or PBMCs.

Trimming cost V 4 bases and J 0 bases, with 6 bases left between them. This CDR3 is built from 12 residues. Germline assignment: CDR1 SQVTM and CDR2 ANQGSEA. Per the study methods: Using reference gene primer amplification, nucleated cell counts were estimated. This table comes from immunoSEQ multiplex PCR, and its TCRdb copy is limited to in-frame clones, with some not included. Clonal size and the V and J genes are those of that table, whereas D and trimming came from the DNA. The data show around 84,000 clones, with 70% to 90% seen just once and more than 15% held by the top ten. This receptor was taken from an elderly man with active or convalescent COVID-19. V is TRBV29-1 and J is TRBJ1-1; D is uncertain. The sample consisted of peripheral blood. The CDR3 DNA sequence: TGCAGCGTTGGATACATGAACACTGAAGCTTTCTTT. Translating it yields CSVGYMNTEAFF.